This T cell receptor (beta chain) was captured by sequencing in a study of T cell responses to AZD1222 COVID-19 vaccine. The V and J ends lost 4 bases and 3 bases, in that order; junction bases with no gene match: 8. CDR3 length: 15 residues. CDR1 and CDR2 from the germline V gene are GTSNPN and SVGIG (reference sequence). Findings of the study overall: Baseline serostatus was positive in only 5 to 7 AZD1222 recipients.

Turning to this clone: The antigen remains unidentified.

Sequencing was performed with immunoSEQ multiplex PCR; in TCRdb, only in-frame clones are kept and a portion is missing. This sample has about 130,000 clones, with approximately 90% found just once. The chain employs TRBV30 and TRBJ2-2; 7 nucleotides agree with TRBD1. The receptor's source is an adult in good health. The sample here was peripheral blood, taken on day 0 of AZD1222 vaccination. The CDR3 spells CAWTLGGSDTGELFF. In nucleotides, the CDR3 is TGTGCCTGGACCCTAGGGGGCTCGGACACCGGGGAGCTGTTTTTT.